Following are 20 T cell receptor beta chains from one sample sequenced in a study of Ad26.COV2.S vaccination and SARS-CoV-2 variants. Using immunoSEQ multiplex PCR, the repertoire was profiled, and TCRdb retains in-frame clones only, with some absent. The repertoire has some 290,000 clones, roughly 86% of them found once; the top ten carry more than 1.5%. The treatment here: around 19 received Ad26.COV2.S at low or high dose, single or two shots; 5 received placebo; per-sample allocation not given. Sampling occurred on day 63 after the first vaccine or placebo injection. The material sequenced was peripheral blood, taken in a trial of Ad26.COV2.S vaccine versus placebo. These receptors were taken from a person aged 18-60 years who received the Ad26.COV2.S COVID-19 vaccine or a placebo.

This chain connects TRBV7-8 to TRBJ1-5; D unresolved. CDR3 size: 15 residues. Trimming shortened V by 5 bases and J by 0 bases, and 11 bases separated the two germline ends. Germline V lookup: CDR1 SGHVS, CDR2 FQNEAQ. CDR3 region: CASSPQEYSNQPQHF. For the CDR3, the DNA is TGTGCCAGCAGCCCCCAGGAGTATAGCAATCAGCCCCAGCATTTT.

The chain recombines TRBV3-1 (or the pseudogene TRBV3-2) with TRBJ2-3; 7 bases match TRBD1. This CDR3 region has 16 residues. Trimming at V came to 4 bases and at J to 1 base, leaving 8 bases not matched to a gene. The germline CDR1 and CDR2 sequences are LGHDT and YNNKEL (reference sequence). CDR3 protein: CASSLRQGTGTDTQYF. The CDR3 nucleotides read TGTGCCAGCAGCCTACGACAGGGTACGGGCACAGATACGCAGTATTTT.

This sequence joins TRBV7-2 and TRBJ1-2, with D perhaps TRBD1 (5 bases). This CDR3 has 12 residues. From germline, CDR1 is SGHTA and CDR2 FQGNSA. Trimming shortened V by 2 bases and J by 5 bases, and 6 bases separated the two germline ends. DNA for the CDR3: TGTGCCAGCAGCTTAAGGGGATATGGCTACACCTTC. Protein: CASSLRGYGYTF.

This chain links TRBV3-1 (or the pseudogene TRBV3-2) with TRBJ2-2; possible D gene TRBD2, 6 bases. Trimming cost V 2 bases and J 1 base, with 11 bases left between them. Germline CDR1 reads LGHDT; CDR2 reads YNNKEL (reference sequence). The length of the CDR3 is 16 residues. The CDR3 protein is CASSQKAGWNTGELFF. The CDR3 DNA sequence: TGTGCCAGCAGCCAAAAGGCGGGATGGAACACCGGGGAGCTGTTTTTT.

This clone appeared a single time. This chain joins TRBV9 and TRBJ1-4; D gene uncertain. Germline V gene data show CDR1 as SGDLS and CDR2 as YYNGEE. The CDR3 has 15 amino acids. V lost 0 bases, J lost 8 bases, and 14 bases lay in between. CDR3 sequence reads: CASSVGANSVEKLFF. In DNA form, the CDR3 reads TGTGCCAGCAGCGTAGGGGCGAATAGTGTGGAAAAACTGTTTTTT.

This clone was counted only a few times. The J gene is TRBJ2-7, the V gene TRBV5-5; 9 nucleotides agree with TRBD1. V was clipped by 5 bases and J by 2 bases; unmatched bases: 11. Germline V gene lookup returns CDR1 SGHKS and CDR2 YYEKEE (reference sequence). The CDR3 runs to 16 residues. Written as DNA, the CDR3 is TGTGCCAGCAGTACGGGGACAGGGATCGGGACCTACGAGCAGTACTTC. Residues: CASSTGTGIGTYEQYF.

The chain couples TRBV5-4 to TRBJ1-1; 9 positions match TRBD1. The CDR3 sequence is 16 residues long. The germline CDR1 and CDR2 sequences are SGHNT and YYREEE (reference sequence). J gave up 7 bases and V 0 bases, and 10 bases lay outside the gene matches. CDR3 amino acids: CASSLGLRTGDFEAFF. The CDR3 nucleotides are TGTGCCAGCAGCTTGGGGCTTCGGACAGGGGATTTTGAAGCTTTCTTT.

CDR3 in DNA: TGTGCCTGGCAAGGACAGGGTAGGCATCAGCCCCAGCATTTT. Protein sequence: CAWQGQGRHQPQHF. The chain joins TRBV30 to TRBJ1-5, with 8 bases identical to TRBD1. Losses at the gene ends were 5 bases for V and 5 bases for J; bases not matched to a gene: 8. CDR3 size: 14 residues. CDR1 GTSNPN and CDR2 SVGIG come from the germline V gene (reference sequence). The whole variable domain, remainder taken from reference TRBV30 and TRBJ1-5, is SQTIHQWPATLVQPVGSPLSLECTVEGTSNPNLYWYRQAAGRGLQLLFYSVGIGQISSEVPQNLSASRPQDRQFILSSKKLLLSDSGFYLCAWQGQGRHQPQHFGDGTRLSIL.

The rearrangement uses TRBV5-1 and TRBJ2-3; TRBD1 or TRBD2 may be the D gene (5 bases each). Trimming pared 4 bases from V and 6 bases from J, leaving 18 bases between. The CDR3 runs 15 residues. CDR1 and CDR2 from the germline V gene are SGHRS and YFSETQ. The CDR3 loop is CASSIGLMKGDTQYF. Here the CDR3 DNA reads TGCGCCAGCAGCATTGGACTGATGAAGGGGGATACGCAGTATTTT.

The CDR3 loop is CASSRATGASGNTIYF. The CDR3 DNA reads as TGTGCCAGCAGTCGTGCGACAGGGGCCTCTGGAAACACCATATATTTT. The chain joins TRBV6-2 or TRBV6-3 to TRBJ1-3, with 8 bases matching TRBD1. Losses at the gene ends were 5 bases for V and 0 bases for J; bases not matched to a gene: 6. The CDR3 contains 16 residues. CDR1 and CDR2 (germline): MNHEY, SVGEGT.

This clone was counted between two and nine times. The rearrangement uses TRBV4-3 and TRBJ2-2, with 7 positions matching TRBD1. Germline V CDR1 and CDR2: LGHNA, YSLEER. The trim removed 1 base at V and 1 base at J, leaving 6 bases unmatched. The CDR3 runs to 17 residues. The DNA of the CDR3 is TGCGCCAGCAGCCAAGGCTTAGGGGGCGTGAACACCGGGGAGCTGTTTTTT. Translated: CASSQGLGGVNTGELFF.

The V call is TRBV4-3, the J call TRBJ2-1; D might be TRBD2 (6 bases). The CDR3 loop spans 17 amino acids. Trimming pared 1 base from V and 0 bases from J, leaving 13 bases between. CDR1 and CDR2 (germline): LGHNA, YSLEER. CDR3 sequence (DNA): TGCGCCAGCAGCCAAGGTATTGTGGGGGGCTCCTACAATGAGCAGTTCTTC. The encoded protein is CASSQGIVGGSYNEQFF.

The gene calls are TRBV27 and TRBJ2-7, with a weak D call TRBD1 (5 bases). Germline CDR1 is MNHEY and CDR2 is SMNVEV (reference sequence). Trimming took 4 bases from V and 1 from J, leaving 8 bases between them. CDR3 length: 13 amino acids. CDR3 loop: CASSWQGSYEQYF. CDR3 coding DNA: TGTGCCAGCAGTTGGCAGGGATCCTACGAGCAGTACTTC.

V gene TRBV11-3 combines with J gene TRBJ2-2, with 11 bases lining up with TRBD2. V lost 5 bases to trimming and J lost 4 bases; unmatched junction nucleotides: 3. Germline assignment: CDR1 SGHNT and CDR2 YENEEA. The CDR3 loop spans 15 amino acids. Here the CDR3 reads CASSPGTSGTGELFF. CDR3 DNA: TGTGCCAGCAGCCCGGGGACTAGCGGCACCGGGGAGCTGTTTTTT.

This rearrangement joins TRBV3-1 (or the pseudogene TRBV3-2) to TRBJ2-2; D call uncertain. CDR1 is LGHDT, CDR2 YNNKEL, per germline (reference sequence). Trimming removed 5 bases from V and 5 bases from J, with 6 bases in between. The length of the CDR3 is 12 residues. The DNA for the CDR3 is TGTGCCAGCAGCTCCGTAACCGGGGAGCTGTTTTTT. This translates into CASSSVTGELFF.

Notes on this clone: It is unclear where the CDR3 begins or ends on the DNA, so no DNA is shown, and the CDR3 is as TCRdb lists it. This chain connects TRBV7-2 to TRBJ2-1; the table's D call, TRBD1, was not checked against the DNA. Germline CDR1 SGHTA, CDR2 FQGNSA. With termini counted, the CDR3 has 15 amino acids. The CDR3 region is CASSPRNTFGQGSFF.

This chain connects TRBV7-2 to TRBJ2-3, with 10 bases identical to TRBD2. Trimming removed 5 bases from V and 1 base from J; junction bases left unmatched: 12. From germline, CDR1 is SGHTA and CDR2 FQGNSA. The CDR3 runs 18 residues. The CDR3 DNA reads TGTGCCAGCAGCCGTCCAGCGGGGGGGCTGGAGCGCACAGATACGCAGTATTTT. Its translation is CASSRPAGGLERTDTQYF.

V usage is TRBV3-1 (or the pseudogene TRBV3-2) and J usage is TRBJ2-5; unclear D gene. CDR1 LGHDT and CDR2 YNNKEL come from the germline V gene (reference sequence). Trimming stripped 0 bases from V and 4 bases from J, with 18 bases between. CDR3 length: 17 amino acids. The CDR3 sequence: CASSQELVPGSPETQYF. In DNA form, the CDR3 reads TGTGCCAGCAGCCAAGAATTGGTTCCTGGCTCCCCAGAGACCCAGTACTTC.

The chain is built from TRBV19 and TRBJ2-1; TRBD2 agrees at 12 bases. Looked up from germline, CDR1 is LNHDA and CDR2 is SQIVND (reference sequence). There are 16 residues in the CDR3. V lost 4 bases, J lost 4 bases, and 5 bases stayed unmatched. The CDR3 DNA reads as TGTGCCAGTAGTAAGACTAGCGGGGGCCCTTACAATGAGCAGTTCTTC. Its protein is CASSKTSGGPYNEQFF.

This chain links TRBV7-8 with TRBJ2-6; D remains unclear. This CDR3 has 15 residues. Germline V gene data show CDR1 as SGHVS and CDR2 as FQNEAQ. The V end was cut by 1 base, the J end by 2 bases, with 6 bases between. CDR3 sequence reads: CASSLGETGANVLTF. The CDR3 DNA reads TGTGCCAGCAGCTTAGGGGAAACTGGGGCCAACGTCCTGACTTTC.